This passage covers 19 T cell receptor beta chains from one sample sequenced in a study of blood T cell repertoires in COVID-19. Here immunoSEQ multiplex PCR was the method, and the copy in TCRdb shows in-frame clones only, minus some. The sample yields around 180,000 clones, more than 70% seen once. Source material: peripheral blood. All receptors derive from a woman of 80 years or more with active or convalescent COVID-19.

The V call is TRBV9, the J call TRBJ1-2, with no clear D. The germline V and J ends were trimmed by 3 bases and 4 bases, with 13 bases remaining between them. The CDR3 has 14 amino acids. CDR1 SGDLS and CDR2 YYNGEE come from the germline V gene. The CDR3 region has the DNA TGTGCCAGCAGCGCCTCACAGTCAAGCTATGGCTACACCTTC. Translated: CASSASQSSYGYTF. Variable domain in full (rest from reference TRBV9 and TRBJ1-2): DSGVTQTPKHLITATGQRVTLRCSPRSGDLSVYWYQQSLDQGLQFLIQYYNGEERAKGNILERFSAQQFPDLHSELNLSSLELGDSALYFCASSASQSSYGYTFGSGTRLTVV.

The V and J genes are TRBV30 and TRBJ2-1; TRBD2 aligns across 12 bases. The CDR3 length is 18 residues. V shed 5 bases, J shed 4 bases, and the junction held 15 bases outside the gene matches. The germline CDR1 and CDR2 sequences are GTSNPN and SVGIG (reference sequence). In nucleotides, the CDR3 is TGTGCCTGGGGGCTGGCTAGCGGGAGGGCCAGTAGGTACAATGAGCAGTTCTTC. Translation gives CAWGLASGRASRYNEQFF.

As for this clone: The sample carries other DNA sequences with the same CDR3. The rearrangement uses TRBV18 and TRBJ2-1; weak D call: TRBD2 (6 bases). In germline, CDR1 is KGHSH, CDR2 LQKENI. V dropped 3 bases and J dropped 0 bases, with 9 bases sitting between them. This CDR3 spans 15 amino acids. The CDR3 bases are TGTGCCAGCTCACCCGTAGCGGACTCCTACAATGAGCAGTTCTTC. Translation gives CASSPVADSYNEQFF.

The CDR3: CASSLAAAGGLYTGELFF. DNA for the CDR3: TGTGCCAGCAGCTTGGCCGCGGCAGGGGGCCTCTACACCGGGGAGCTGTTTTTT. The chain carries TRBV5-4 and TRBJ2-2, with 8 bases matching TRBD1. The germline CDR1 and CDR2 sequences are SGHNT and YYREEE (reference sequence). J was trimmed by 3 bases and V by 0 bases; bases with no gene match: 10. The CDR3 totals 18 residues.

This clone has only a few counts. The chain combines TRBV18 with TRBJ1-2, with D tentatively TRBD1 (6 bases). Per the germline V gene, CDR1 is KGHSH and CDR2 is LQKENI. The CDR3 sequence is 16 residues long. The V end lost 3 bases, the J end lost 4 bases, and 18 bases lay between the germline ends. The CDR3 loop reads CASSPAFGQTLYGYTF. The CDR3 DNA reads as TGTGCCAGCTCACCCGCATTCGGACAGACGCTCTATGGCTACACCTTC.

The chain employs TRBV15 and TRBJ2-3; 9 bases are a match to TRBD2. Germline CDR1 LNHNV, CDR2 YYDKDF (reference sequence). The CDR3 extends over 18 amino acids. The J segment lost 0 bases and the V segment lost 0 bases, leaving 7 bases of the junction unmatched. CDR3 nucleotides: TGTGCCACCAGCAGAGATCGGGGTCTAGCGGGAAGCACAGATACGCAGTATTTT. As protein: CATSRDRGLAGSTDTQYF.

This clone was detected many times. The same CDR3 can be traced to other DNA sequences in this sample. The chain joins TRBV5-1 to TRBJ2-1; D is possibly TRBD2 (5 bases). V was cut by 0 bases and J by 0 bases, with 7 bases left in between. The CDR3 is 15 amino acids. CDR1 is SGHRS, CDR2 YFSETQ, per germline. The CDR3 nucleotides read TGCGCCAGCAGCTTGGGAGGACTCTCCTACAATGAGCAGTTCTTC. It encodes CASSLGGLSYNEQFF.

This clone was detected once. This sequence joins TRBV30 and TRBJ2-2; 10 nucleotides line up with TRBD2. V shed 2 bases and J 2 bases; nucleotides not matched to a gene: 14. The CDR3 runs to 19 residues. Germline loops: CDR1 GTSNPN, CDR2 SVGIG (reference sequence). CDR3 DNA: TGTGCCTGGAGTTCACGCAGGAATAGCGGGAGGCCCAACACCGGGGAGCTGTTTTTT. It is translated as CAWSSRRNSGRPNTGELFF.

The genes are TRBV19 and TRBJ2-5, with 9 bases fitting TRBD1. Trimming removed 6 bases from V and 3 bases from J; junction bases left unmatched: 5. This CDR3 spans 14 amino acids. Per germline, CDR1 LNHDA and CDR2 SQIVND (reference sequence). The CDR3 spells CASRDGTGKETQYF. CDR3 in DNA: TGTGCCAGTAGGGACGGGACAGGGAAAGAGACCCAGTACTTC.

V usage is TRBV5-1 and J usage is TRBJ2-5, with a weak D call TRBD2 (5 bases). CDR3 length: 15 amino acids. Per the germline V gene, CDR1 is SGHRS and CDR2 is YFSETQ. V shed 3 bases and J shed 1 base, with 13 bases lying between them. The CDR3, as DNA: TGCGCCAGCAGCTCGGACGGGGTCTCCCAAGAGACCCAGTACTTC. Its protein product is CASSSDGVSQETQYF.

The V call is TRBV14, the J call TRBJ2-2, with D unclear. V shed 2 bases and J shed 3 bases, with 10 bases lying between them. CDR1 is SGHDN, CDR2 FVKESK, per germline. The CDR3 has 15 residues. The CDR3 loop is CASSQFRQYTGELFF. The CDR3 coding sequence is TGTGCCAGCAGCCAATTCAGGCAGTACACCGGGGAGCTGTTTTTT.

This rearrangement joins TRBV4-1 to TRBJ2-7, with 7 bases that match TRBD2. Germline V CDR1 and CDR2: MGHRA, YSYEKL. The CDR3 spans 16 residues. V lost 0 bases, J lost 7 bases, and 12 bases stayed unmatched. As DNA, the CDR3 is TGCGCCAGCAGCCAAGAAAACCTTTGGGAGGGTAAGGAGCAGTACTTC. Protein product: CASSQENLWEGKEQYF.

The chain combines TRBV5-4 with TRBJ2-1; 14 bases agree with TRBD2. Germline lookup yields CDR1 SGHNT and CDR2 YYREEE (reference sequence). The CDR3 spans 18 residues. V dropped 0 bases and J dropped 4; count of bases not matched to a gene: 6. Here the CDR3 DNA reads TGTGCCAGCAGCTTGGAGGGGACTAGCGGGAGTGGATACAATGAGCAGTTCTTC. It yields the protein CASSLEGTSGSGYNEQFF. The variable domain in full, with the rest retrieved from reference TRBV5-4 and TRBJ2-1, is ETGVTQSPTHLIKTRGQQVTLRCSSQSGHNTVSWYQQALGQGPQFIFQYYREEENGRGNFPPRFSGLQFPNYSSELNVNALELDDSALYLCASSLEGTSGSGYNEQFFGPGTRLTVL.

The chain carries TRBV19 and TRBJ1-1; perhaps TRBD1 as D (5 bases). The V end was cut by 1 base, the J end by 1 base, with 13 bases between. The germline V gene has CDR1 LNHDA and CDR2 SQIVND (reference sequence). The CDR3 length is 16 residues. The CDR3 reads CASSIALGGRNTEAFF. CDR3 nucleotide sequence: TGTGCCAGTAGTATAGCCCTCGGGGGTAGGAACACTGAAGCTTTCTTT. The entire variable domain, with the rest obtained from reference TRBV19 and TRBJ1-1, is as follows: DGGITQSPKYLFRKEGQNVTLSCEQNLNHDAMYWYRQDPGQGLRLIYYSQIVNDFQKGDIAEGYSVSREKKESFPLTVTSAQKNPTAFYLCASSIALGGRNTEAFFGQGTRLTVV.

The chain employs TRBV11-2 and TRBJ1-6; possible D gene TRBD1, 5 bases. V was clipped by 0 bases and J by 10 bases, with 13 bases between them. The CDR3 has 15 residues. Germline V gives CDR1 SGHAT, CDR2 FQNNGV. The chain's CDR3 is CASSLDRPGRSPLHF. The CDR3 DNA follows: TGTGCCAGCAGCTTAGATAGGCCAGGGAGGTCACCCCTCCACTTT.

The chain is built from TRBV2 and TRBJ1-2, with D possibly TRBD1 on 5 matching bases. With 3 bases removed from V and 8 bases from J, the gap between germline ends came to 13 bases. Germline V gene sequence: CDR1 SNHLY, CDR2 FYNNEI. The CDR3 covers 13 residues. CDR3 protein: CASSDPDTAGYTF. CDR3 bases: TGTGCCAGCAGTGACCCGGACACCGCCGGCTACACCTTC.

The gene calls are TRBV4-1 and TRBJ1-1, with D unclear. Trimming pared 1 base from V and 0 bases from J, leaving 21 bases between. Germline loops: CDR1 MGHRA, CDR2 YSYEKL. This CDR3 contains 19 residues. DNA of the CDR3: TGCGCCAGCAGCCAAGTCGTAGGCCCGCCGGGGAATATGAACACTGAAGCTTTCTTT. It translates to CASSQVVGPPGNMNTEAFF.

Notes on this clone: One end of the junction is discordant with germline, which a read error may explain. The rearrangement joins TRBV18 to TRBJ2-2; the D call may be TRBD1 or TRBD2 (5 bases each). Germline-derived CDR1 and CDR2 are KGHSH and LQKENI. The CDR3 length is 13 residues. Written as DNA, the CDR3 is TGTGCCAGCTCCCCACTAGGGGCCGGGGAGCTGTTTTTT. Protein: CASSPLGAGELFF.

The genes are TRBV2 and TRBJ1-2, with D perhaps TRBD1 (6 bases). Trimming stripped 10 bases from V and 6 bases from J, with 18 bases between. CDR3 length: 13 residues. Germline V gene sequence: CDR1 SNHLY, CDR2 FYNNEI. CDR3 region: CANQDRSGNGYTF. As DNA, the CDR3 is TGTGCCAACCAAGACAGGTCAGGTAATGGCTACACCTTC.